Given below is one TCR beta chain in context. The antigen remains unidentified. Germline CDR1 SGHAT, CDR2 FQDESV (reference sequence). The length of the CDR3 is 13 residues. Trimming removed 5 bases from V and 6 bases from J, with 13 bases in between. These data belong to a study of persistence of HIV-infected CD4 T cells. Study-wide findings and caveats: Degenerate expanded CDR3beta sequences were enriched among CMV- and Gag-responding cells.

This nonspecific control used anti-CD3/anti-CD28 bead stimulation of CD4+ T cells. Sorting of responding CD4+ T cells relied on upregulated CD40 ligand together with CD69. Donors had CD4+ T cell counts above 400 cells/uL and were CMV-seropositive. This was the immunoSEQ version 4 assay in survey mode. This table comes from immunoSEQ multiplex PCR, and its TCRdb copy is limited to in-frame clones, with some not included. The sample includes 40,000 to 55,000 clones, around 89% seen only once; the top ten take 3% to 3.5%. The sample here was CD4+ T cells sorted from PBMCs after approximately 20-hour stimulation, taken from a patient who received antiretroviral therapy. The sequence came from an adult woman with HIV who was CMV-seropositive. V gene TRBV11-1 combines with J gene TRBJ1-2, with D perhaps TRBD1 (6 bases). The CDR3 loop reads CASSRDTTDGYTF. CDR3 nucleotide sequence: TGTGCCAGCAGCCGGGACACTACGGATGGCTACACCTTC.